This T cell receptor beta chain is drawn from a study of cytomegalovirus exposure and HLA in healthy donors. The table came from immunoSEQ multiplex PCR; TCRdb's copy has only in-frame clones and leaves some out. The data contain roughly 68,000 clones, roughly 91% of them singletons. CDR3 size: 15 residues. V lost 4 bases and J 3 bases, leaving 15 bases between the germline ends. Germline CDR1 reads SGHTA; CDR2 reads FQGNSA. The V call is TRBV7-2, the J call TRBJ1-2; D is unresolved. The source is a woman aged 18-29 years in good health and CMV-seronegative. Sequencing input: PBMCs. Here the CDR3 DNA reads TGTGCCAGCAGCTCGGGGATTTACGCGGACTATGGCTACACCTTC. This translates into CASSSGIYADYGYTF.